Below, 5 T cell receptor beta chains from the same sample are listed, as sequenced in a study of CD8 T cells in Susac syndrome (dated by TCRdb to between 2018 and 2021). The protocol used for the library was the immunoSEQ multiplex PCR assay. RNA was extracted using the RNeasy kit, and roughly 0.45 to 1 microgram was reverse transcribed with random hexamers. Using fastp at Q25 and MiXCR, TCRdb reprocessed the public reads and kept productive beta chains. A single entry per CDR3 protein holds the most common genes and DNA from its merged rows. This sample comprises some 170,000 distinct CDR3 sequences, 94% of them detected only once. The ten largest clones capture over 0.09% of the sample. Sequencing used CD4+ T cells from PBMCs. These receptors were obtained from a human donor with multiple sclerosis.

This chain links TRBV28 with TRBJ2-4; TRBD2 might be the D (6 bases). V was trimmed by 5 bases and J by 3 bases, leaving 17 bases between them. Germline V gives CDR1 MDHEN, CDR2 SYDVKM. This CDR3 is 16 amino acids long. CDR3 DNA: TGTGCCAGCAGTCGCGGGATCAGTCGGGGCAAAAACATTCAGTACTTC. Amino acids: CASSRGISRGKNIQYF.

CDR3 region: CASSLARGKQYF. CDR3 in DNA: TGTGCCAGCAGCTTGGCCAGGGGGAAGCAGTACTTC. The rearrangement joins TRBV7-3 to TRBJ2-7; TRBD1 aligns across 7 bases. CDR3 length: 12 residues. In germline, CDR1 is SGHTA, CDR2 FQGTGA. The J segment lost 8 bases and the V segment lost 3 bases, leaving 4 bases of the junction unmatched.

The J gene is TRBJ1-1, the V gene TRBV10-3; 7 bases are a match to TRBD1. Germline V CDR1 and CDR2: ENHRY, SYGVKD. CDR3 size: 14 residues. V shed 4 bases and J 1 base; nucleotides not matched to a gene: 3. The CDR3 sequence: CAISATGQNTEAFF. CDR3 DNA sequence: TGTGCCATCAGTGCGACAGGGCAGAACACTGAAGCTTTCTTT.

This chain joins TRBV12-3 or TRBV12-4 and TRBJ2-2, with TRBD1 matching over 12 bases. The CDR3 is 15 residues long. V lost 6 bases and J lost 6; bases outside the gene matches: 5. As DNA, the CDR3 is TGTGCCAGCAGAGCGGGACAGGGGGCGGCCGGGGAGCTGTTTTTT. It translates to CASRAGQGAAGELFF.

This sequence joins TRBV7-2 and TRBJ1-2; 9 positions match TRBD1. CDR1 is SGHTA and CDR2 is FQGNSA in the germline V gene. The CDR3 is made up of 14 amino acids. V trimming: 5 bases; J trimming: 4 bases; junction bases outside the gene matches: 5. CDR3 sequence: CASSPTGGLYGYTF. In nucleotides, the CDR3 is TGTGCCAGCAGCCCCACAGGGGGCCTCTATGGCTACACCTTC.